These 16 T cell receptor beta chains were sequenced from one sample in a study of T cells in Graves' hyperthyroidism and ophthalmopathy. RNA transcripts gave rise to amplified TCR beta CDR3 regions. The TCR CDR3 was amplified in a first-round RT-PCR using the HTBI primer set. TCRdb redid the calling of the multiplex PCR reads with MiXCR, one entry per CDR3 protein. The table shows hundreds of thousands of distinct CDR3 sequences, with roughly 15% occurring only once. The material sequenced was blood. These receptors were obtained from a woman aged 55-69 years with Graves' ophthalmopathy.

The CDR3 nucleotides read TGTGCCAGTAGTATCCAACAGTTTAGCAATCAGCCCCAGCATTTT. It translates to CASSIQQFSNQPQHF. The chain joins TRBV19 to TRBJ1-5; D gene uncertain. V dropped 3 bases and J dropped 0 bases, with 9 bases sitting between them. The CDR3 covers 15 residues. The V gene's germline CDR1 is LNHDA and CDR2 SQIVND (reference sequence).

The chain employs TRBV19 and TRBJ2-3, with a weak D call TRBD2 (6 bases). This CDR3 is 15 amino acids long. Looked up from germline, CDR1 is LNHDA and CDR2 is SQIVND (reference sequence). V dropped 7 bases and J dropped 10 bases, with 24 bases sitting between them. The CDR3 sequence: CASTPEGLARTPQYF. The CDR3 DNA follows: TGTGCCAGTACCCCAGAGGGCCTAGCGAGGACGCCGCAGTATTTT.

This clonotype was detected a few times. The V and J genes are TRBV19 and TRBJ2-7; TRBD2 aligns across 11 bases. CDR1 and CDR2 from the germline V gene are LNHDA and SQIVND (reference sequence). The ends lost 4 bases at V and 4 bases at J; junction bases unmatched: 6. The CDR3 contains 15 residues. The CDR3 here is CASSTLAGGQYEQYF. As DNA, the CDR3 is TGTGCCAGTAGTACCTTAGCGGGAGGGCAGTACGAGCAGTACTTC.

This rearrangement joins TRBV7-8 to TRBJ2-2, with D possibly matching TRBD1 (5 bases). The germline V and J ends were trimmed by 4 bases and 4 bases, with 13 bases remaining between them. The CDR3 extends over 15 amino acids. Germline V gene lookup returns CDR1 SGHVS and CDR2 FQNEAQ. The CDR3 DNA reads TGTGCCAGCAGCTCGTGGGCAGGGCCCACCGGGGAGCTGTTTTTT. Protein sequence: CASSSWAGPTGELFF.

This clonotype was seen ten or more times. This CDR3 reads CASSLGPPTGGYTF. In DNA form, the CDR3 reads TGTGCCAGCAGCTTAGGACCTCCGACGGGGGGCTACACCTTC. This rearrangement joins TRBV5-5 to TRBJ1-2; D unclear. The germline V gene encodes CDR1 SGHKS and CDR2 YYEKEE (reference sequence). The CDR3 runs 14 residues. Trimming removed 2 bases from V and 8 bases from J, with 16 bases in between. Variable domain in full (rest from reference TRBV5-5 and TRBJ1-2): DAGVTQSPTHLIKTRGQQVTLRCSPISGHKSVSWYQQVLGQGPQFIFQYYEKEERGRGNFPDRFSARQFPNYSSELNVNALLLGDSALYLCASSLGPPTGGYTFGSGTRLTVV.

The table lists this clonotype with many counts. The J gene is TRBJ2-5, the V gene TRBV30; possible D gene TRBD2, 6 bases. This CDR3 has 14 residues. The germline V gene encodes CDR1 GTSNPN and CDR2 SVGIG (reference sequence). V lost 0 bases and J 4 bases, leaving 12 bases between the germline ends. For the CDR3, the DNA is TGTGCCTGGAGTGTAAGTGTCGGGAGAGAGACCCAGTACTTC. Translation: CAWSVSVGRETQYF.

The chain uses TRBV28 and TRBJ1-1; D possibly corresponds to TRBD1 (5 bases). The germline V gene has CDR1 MDHEN and CDR2 SYDVKM. The CDR3 loop spans 11 amino acids. With 7 bases removed from V and 7 bases from J, the gap between germline ends came to 10 bases. CDR3 sequence reads: CASTRTFEAFF. In DNA, the CDR3 is TGTGCCAGCACCAGGACATTTGAAGCTTTCTTT.

This clonotype has only a few counts. CDR3 sequence (DNA): TGTGCCAGCAGCTTGGTTAGGGATAATGGCTACACCTTC. Residues: CASSLVRDNGYTF. The V and J genes are TRBV5-4 and TRBJ1-2; D is uncertain. The CDR3 length is 13 residues. Germline V gives CDR1 SGHNT, CDR2 YYREEE (reference sequence). V shed 0 bases and J shed 6 bases, with 9 bases lying between them. Together with reference TRBV5-4 and TRBJ1-2, the CDR3 gives the full variable domain: ETGVTQSPTHLIKTRGQQVTLRCSSQSGHNTVSWYQQALGQGPQFIFQYYREEENGRGNFPPRFSGLQFPNYSSELNVNALELDDSALYLCASSLVRDNGYTFGSGTRLTVV.

In its sample, this clonotype was seen many times. The chain is built from TRBV7-3 and TRBJ2-3; the match to TRBD1 covers 9 bases. Germline CDR1 SGHTA, CDR2 FQGTGA. This CDR3 is 16 amino acids long. Trimming at V came to 5 bases and at J to 3 bases, leaving 9 bases not matched to a gene. Here the CDR3 DNA reads TGTGCCAGCAGCCTGTCAGGGGACAGGGCGACAGATACGCAGTATTTT. Protein sequence: CASSLSGDRATDTQYF.

This clonotype was found a few times. A single base separates this from a much larger clone, so it may be a read error. This sequence joins TRBV28 and TRBJ2-7; 9 bases align to TRBD1. The CDR3 extends over 16 amino acids. The germline CDR1 and CDR2 sequences are MDHEN and SYDVKM. In DNA, the CDR3 is TGTGCCGGCAGCCCCCCTTCCGGGACAGGGTCCCCCGAGCAGTACTTC. It encodes CAGSPPSGTGSPEQYF.

J is TRBJ2-7 and V is TRBV2; the match to TRBD2 covers 12 bases. Germline values: CDR1 SNHLY, CDR2 FYNNEI. CDR3 length: 15 amino acids. The junction had 11 bases not matched to a gene; V was cut back by 6 bases and J by 8 bases. CDR3 sequence: CASSDWTSGKNQQYF. The CDR3 coding sequence is TGTGCCAGCAGCGATTGGACTAGCGGGAAAAATCAGCAGTACTTC. The complete variable domain, with remaining parts taken from reference TRBV2 and TRBJ2-7, reads EPEVTQTPSHQVTQMGQEVILRCVPISNHLYFYWYRQILGQKVEFLVSFYNNEISEKSEIFDDQFSVERPDGSNFTLKIRSTKLEDSAMYFCASSDWTSGKNQQYFGPGTRLTVT.

There are a few counts of this clonotype. The junction does not match germline at one end; this may be a read error. The chain combines TRBV2 with TRBJ2-7, with D possibly being TRBD2 (6 bases). The germline CDR1 and CDR2 sequences are SNHLY and FYNNEI. This CDR3 comprises 13 residues. CDR3 sequence reads: CVSSEGLLEEQYF. DNA for the CDR3: TGTGTCAGCAGCGAGGGACTGCTTGAAGAGCAGTACTTC.

This clonotype has a count of ten or more. The CDR3 here is CSVDRGGTDTQYF. CDR3 nucleotides: TGCAGCGTTGATAGGGGCGGCACAGATACGCAGTATTTT. The chain carries TRBV29-1 and TRBJ2-3, with a weak D call TRBD1 (5 bases). The germline V gene has CDR1 SQVTM and CDR2 ANQGSEA. V was pared by 3 bases and J by 1 base, with 8 bases between. The CDR3 is made up of 13 amino acids.

This clonotype was observed at least ten times. This chain joins TRBV11-2 and TRBJ2-1, with D possibly being TRBD2 (5 bases). The V end lost 1 base, the J end lost 7 bases, and 17 bases lay between the germline ends. Germline values: CDR1 SGHAT, CDR2 FQNNGV. This CDR3 has 16 amino acids. CDR3 DNA: TGTGCCAGCAGCTTAGTCGGTGGGAGTATGGGAAATGAGCAGTTCTTC. Protein: CASSLVGGSMGNEQFF.

This clonotype has only a few counts. This chain links TRBV5-1 with TRBJ2-2; D might be TRBD1 or TRBD2, each matching 6 bases. V was pared by 0 bases and J by 4 bases, with 13 bases between. This CDR3 region has 16 residues. Germline V gives CDR1 SGHRS, CDR2 YFSETQ. The CDR3 coding sequence is TGCGCCAGCAGCTTGGACCGGGGGCGAGCCACCGGGGAGCTGTTTTTT. Encoded protein: CASSLDRGRATGELFF.

This clonotype was recorded a few times. J is TRBJ2-1 and V is TRBV20-1, with 7 bases identical to TRBD2. Trimming took 1 base from V and 0 from J; bases not matched to a gene: 6. The CDR3 is 16 amino acids. Germline V gene lookup returns CDR1 DFQATT and CDR2 SNEGSKA (reference sequence). The CDR3 DNA follows: TGCAGTGCTAGAGTCGGAACTAGCGCCTCCTACAATGAGCAGTTCTTC. This translates into CSARVGTSASYNEQFF.